This T cell receptor beta chain was sequenced in a study of cytomegalovirus exposure and HLA in healthy donors. There are 12 residues in the CDR3. Per the germline V gene, CDR1 is SGHTS and CDR2 is YDEGEE. Trimming cost V 4 bases and J 14 bases, with 18 bases left between them. General study points: The authors later linked a missense DCLRE1C variant to TCR beta V- and J-gene trimming.

A word on this clone: The target antigen is unknown.

The primer mix had 60 Vbeta and 13 Jbeta primers. The data were produced by immunoSEQ multiplex PCR, yet TCRdb's version contains in-frame clones alone and is incomplete. The data contain more than 90,000 clones, under 85% of them singletons. The chain couples TRBV5-8 to TRBJ1-2; D gene uncertain. Sequencing was carried out using PBMCs. This clonotype originated in a middle-aged man in good health and CMV-seronegative. The CDR3 DNA sequence: TGTGCCAGCAGCGCGGGGTTCACTTCTTGGACCTTC. Translating it yields CASSAGFTSWTF.